Listed below are T cell receptor beta chains from one sample, sequenced in a study of patients and donors after allogeneic stem cell transplantation. TCRdb reprocessed the RT-PCR reads via MiXCR and lists one record per CDR3 protein. The repertoire consists of approximately 20,000 distinct CDR3 sequences, with roughly 4.5% occurring once and the leading ten covering approximately 40%. Sequences were obtained from blood, either unsorted or a sorted T cell fraction (not recorded which). Receptor source: a human donor who was either an allogeneic HSCT recipient or a stem cell or donor lymphocyte infusion donor (not recorded which). It is not recorded whose cells these are; they may come from a transplant donor. Each CDR3 is given with its conserved first and last residue. A D gene is named only where the DNA matches it firmly. For some rows the clone size is stated as once, few or many, or as a class when expanded; others skip it.

clone_size d_call j_call v_call cdr3_aa cdr3_nt
many NA TRBJ1-4 TRBV5-1 CASSLALTNEKLFF TGCGCCAGCAGCTTGGCCCTCACTAATGAAAAACTGTTTTTT
medium-sized NA TRBJ1-4 TRBV6-5 CASSYGGVDEKLFF TGTGCCAGCAGTTACGGGGGGGTGGATGAAAAACTGTTTTTT
many NA TRBJ1-1 TRBV7-9 CASSPRDEAFF TGTGCCAGCAGCCCACGAGATGAAGCTTTCTTT
many NA TRBJ1-6 TRBV7-9 CASTRGEIALSPLHF TGTGCCAGCACCCGCGGGGAAATCGCCCTTTCACCCCTCCACTTT
many NA TRBJ2-7 TRBV27 CASSATRGMGFEQYF TGTGCCAGCAGTGCCACTAGGGGAATGGGCTTCGAGCAGTACTTC
NA NA TRBJ2-7 TRBV7-9 CSSSSVSWSSYEQYF TGCTCCAGCAGCTCCGTAAGCTGGAGCTCCTACGAGCAGTACTTC
many NA TRBJ2-3 TRBV20-1 CSADPRYF TGCAGTGCCGACCCCCGGTATTTT
medium-sized NA TRBJ1-5 TRBV20-1 CSAIPGPSNQPQHF TGCAGTGCTATCCCGGGGCCTAGCAATCAGCCCCAGCATTTT
NA NA TRBJ2-1 TRBV5-1 CASSLAWDNEQFF TGCGCCAGCAGCTTGGCCTGGGACAATGAGCAGTTCTTC
many NA TRBJ1-1 TRBV19 CASSMRNTEAFF TGTGCCAGTAGTATGCGGAACACTGAAGCTTTCTTT
many NA TRBJ2-3 TRBV27 CASSLPPSGADTQYF TGTGCCAGCAGTCTCCCCCCTAGTGGAGCAGATACGCAGTATTTT
NA NA TRBJ1-2 TRBV5-6 CASTTGGDYGYTF TGTGCCAGCACCACCGGGGGGGACTATGGCTACACCTTC
NA NA TRBJ1-1 TRBV4-1 CASTGNTEAFF TGCGCCAGCACGGGGAACACTGAAGCTTTCTTT
many NA TRBJ2-1 TRBV18 CASSPPGTNEQFF TGTGCCAGCTCACCACCGGGAACGAATGAGCAGTTCTTC
many TRBD2 TRBJ2-1 TRBV18 CASSPWRGGDNEQFF TGTGCCAGCTCACCGTGGCGGGGGGGGGACAATGAGCAGTTCTTC
few NA TRBJ1-1 TRBV7-9 CASSQGRESLMNTEAFF TGTGCCAGCAGCCAAGGGCGGGAATCCTTAATGAACACTGAAGCTTTCTTT
many NA TRBJ2-1 TRBV6-1 CASSEAGGALQFF TGTGCCAGCAGTGAAGCTGGAGGGGCCTTGCAGTTCTTC
many TRBD1 TRBJ2-7 TRBV10-3 CAISESGTGAYEQYF TGTGCCATCAGTGAGTCCGGTACAGGGGCCTACGAGCAGTACTTC
many NA TRBJ2-2 TRBV12-3/TRBV12-4 CASSFDWGGTGELFF TGTGCCAGCAGTTTTGATTGGGGTGGCACCGGGGAGCTGTTTTTT
NA NA TRBJ1-6 TRBV19 CASSAVEGYSPLHF TGTGCCAGTAGCGCCGTCGAGGGATATTCACCCCTCCACTTT
few TRBD1 TRBJ1-4 TRBV28 CASRPRQGWGEKLFF TGTGCCAGCAGACCTCGACAGGGATGGGGAGAAAAACTGTTTTTT
NA NA TRBJ2-2 TRBV12-2 CASRLGPTGELFF TGTGCAAGTCGCTTAGGGCCCACCGGGGAGCTGTTTTTT
many NA TRBJ1-1 TRBV3-1 CASSPPRRRAGEAFF TGTGCCAGCAGCCCCCCCCGTCGCAGGGCAGGTGAAGCTTTCTTT
many TRBD1 TRBJ1-1 TRBV30 CAWTWDRGGTEAFF TGTGCCTGGACATGGGACAGGGGGGGCACTGAAGCTTTCTTT
medium-sized TRBD1 TRBJ1-2 TRBV12-3/TRBV12-4 CASSTGGNYGYTF TGTGCCAGCAGCACAGGGGGCAACTATGGCTACACCTTC
many NA TRBJ2-1 TRBV5-1 CASSLSGPNEQFF TGCGCCAGCAGCTTGTCGGGGCCGAATGAGCAGTTCTTC
NA TRBD2 TRBJ2-5 TRBV2 CASSKTSGGETQYF TGTGCCAGCAGTAAGACTAGCGGGGGAGAGACCCAGTACTTC
few NA TRBJ2-7 TRBV20-1 CSAYQTASREGEQYF TGCAGTGCTTACCAGACGGCTAGCCGCGAGGGCGAGCAGTACTTC
NA NA TRBJ2-5 TRBV21-1 CASSIQRTLQETQYF TGTGCCAGCAGCATACAGCGTACCCTACAAGAGACCCAGTACTTC
many NA TRBJ2-1 TRBV12-2 CASRHARDRVYNEQFF TGTGCAAGTCGCCATGCCCGGGACAGGGTGTACAATGAGCAGTTCTTC
many TRBD1 TRBJ2-4 TRBV5-4 CASSVTGVKNIQYF TGTGCCAGCAGCGTGACAGGGGTCAAAAACATTCAGTACTTC
many NA TRBJ2-7 TRBV7-9 CASRLLGRGEQYF TGTGCCAGCAGGCTTCTGGGTCGGGGGGAGCAGTACTTC
many NA TRBJ2-7 TRBV18 CASSPKYAGSNSYEQYF TGTGCCAGCTCACCAAAGTATGCAGGATCCAACTCCTACGAGCAGTACTTC
hyperexpanded TRBD2 TRBJ2-1 TRBV6-2/TRBV6-3 CASSLSGGSYNEQFF TGTGCCAGCAGTTTATCGGGAGGCTCCTACAATGAGCAGTTCTTC
many NA TRBJ2-5 TRBV7-8 CASSFGGAGETQYF TGTGCCAGCAGCTTTGGGGGGGCCGGCGAGACCCAGTACTTC
many TRBD1 TRBJ1-5 TRBV7-9 CASSLSDRGNQPQHF TGTGCCAGCAGCTTATCAGACAGGGGGAATCAGCCCCAGCATTTT
few NA TRBJ2-4 TRBV9 CASSRQGLAKNIQYF TGTGCCAGCAGCCGACAGGGACTAGCCAAAAACATTCAGTACTTC
few NA TRBJ2-1 TRBV28 CASSLAQTSYNEQFF TGTGCCAGCAGTTTGGCTCAAACCTCCTACAATGAGCAGTTCTTC
many NA TRBJ1-3 TRBV20-1 CSAPGQIGNTIYF TGCAGTGCGCCGGGGCAGATAGGAAACACCATATATTTT
many NA TRBJ2-1 TRBV7-9 CASSPGRWRYNEQFF TGTGCCAGCAGTCCGGGGCGCTGGCGTTACAATGAGCAGTTCTTC